This TCR beta chain was sequenced in a study of blood T cell repertoires in COVID-19. Study-level information: The samples span acute and convalescent COVID-19 from the United States, Italy and Spain. Sources were T cells, B-cell-depleted T cells, or PBMCs; the material itself was cDNA or gDNA.

Per the authors' pipeline: Estimates of nucleated cell counts were drawn from the amplification of reference gene primers. The protocol was immunoSEQ multiplex PCR, while the TCRdb copy is restricted to in-frame clones and leaves out a portion. V, J and clone size were drawn from that table, and D and trimming were deduced from the DNA. The sample has some 120,000 clones, approximately 84% seen once. Per germline, CDR1 SGHNT and CDR2 YENEEA. This CDR3 is 15 amino acids long. V gave up 3 bases and J gave up 2 bases, with 10 bases separating them. The sample taken for sequencing was peripheral blood. V gene TRBV11-3 combines with J gene TRBJ1-4; D perhaps matches TRBD1 (6 bases). The TCR comes from a man in his 70s with active or convalescent COVID-19. The CDR3 nucleotides read TGTGCCAGCAGCTTCCAGGGGCTTACTAATGAAAAACTGTTTTTT. Encoded protein: CASSFQGLTNEKLFF.